The present T cell receptor (beta chain) was sequenced within a study of neurological immune-mediated disorders. TCRdb fed the 5' RACE reads into MiXCR, producing one record per CDR3 protein. The repertoire holds over 45,000 distinct CDR3 sequences, with over 4.5% as singletons. V lost 10 bases to trimming and J lost 5 bases; unmatched junction nucleotides: 8. Looked up from germline, CDR1 is MDHEN and CDR2 is SYDVKM. The CDR3 consists of 13 residues. The source is a woman in her late teens or twenties with multiple sclerosis. Sequencing was carried out using CD4+ T cells from blood. The gene calls are TRBV28 and TRBJ2-5, with 9 bases aligning to TRBD1. The CDR3 sequence: CATQGANRETQYF. Here the CDR3 DNA reads TGTGCCACACAGGGGGCAAATAGGGAGACCCAGTACTTC.